This T cell receptor (beta chain) was profiled in a study of blood T cell repertoires in COVID-19 (dated by TCRdb to the early 2020s). The study in broad terms: Samples from collaborators originated in the United States, Italy and Spain and spanned both the acute and convalescent phases of COVID-19. The material from the prospective study consisted of cDNA or gDNA derived from T cells, B-cell-depleted T cells, or PBMCs. The dataset comprised deeply sampled blood TCRbeta repertoires from subjects exposed to, actively infected with, or recovered from COVID-19. A freely available public database, intended as a resource for researchers studying the immune response to SARS-CoV-2, is where the repertoires were released. Samples were obtained from the ongoing ImmuneRACE study (first 160 participants) and from approximately 1,200 subjects provided by 6 global collaborators. Sample metadata almost always included a de-identified subject ID, COVID-19 status, age in years and sex. Where HLA class I and class II types were available, the types were taken from metadata supplied by the sample provider, not from assay-based typing.

The research as a whole found: Clinical and demographic metadata were provided uncurated, with the amount varying by source and participant.

Of note for this clone: The specificity of this receptor is unknown. One base away there is no much larger clone; base qualities are not given.

Via the germline V gene, CDR1 is MGHDK and CDR2 SYGVNS. The CDR3 contains 15 residues, cysteine and phenylalanine counted. The kept DNA is CDR3 alone, 45 bases in frame from the first base. Germline trimming amounts to 3 bases on V and 3 bases on J, with 5 as the count of junction bases outside the gene matches. TCRbeta CDR3 regions were amplified from genomic DNA by means of the immunoSEQ Assay, a bias-controlled multiplex PCR. Processing in the source paper ran as follows. The number of nucleated cells in each sample was estimated by amplification of reference gene primers within the assay. To quantify the absolute abundance of each unique TCRbeta CDR3 rearrangement, sequence reads were collapsed and filtered. For each sample, productive Simpson clonality was calculated as the square root of Simpson's diversity index over productive rearrangements. Drawn from immuneACCESS, this table holds only the in-frame rearrangements with V and J called that TCRdb kept. Clones are partly lost; checked studies trace under half to an unresolved V gene and leave the rest unexplained. Clone size and V and J calls were adopted from that table, with D and trimming inferred from the DNA. This sample gives approximately 93,000 clones in total; around nine tenths of them show up just once. The ten most abundant clones make up 2.1% of the sample.

One collaborating source in Seattle enrolled patients while the patients were actively infected and followed the patients over time throughout the course of disease. The collaborating institutions used their own protocols to collect whole blood in K2EDTA tubes. For TCRbeta analysis, collaborators shipped samples in one of three forms: frozen whole blood, isolated PBMCs, or DNA extracted from either of those sample types. Sequenced sample: peripheral blood. The rearrangement joined TRBV25-1 to TRBJ1-5; 7 bases in between match TRBD1. This receptor was identified in a man in his fifties or sixties with COVID-19, enrolled during active disease. The bases read TGTGCCAGCAGTGACTCGACAGGGATCAATCAGCCCCAGCATTTT. Its amino acids are CASSDSTGINQPQHF.